This TCR beta chain derives from a study of OX40 agonist ivuxolimab in advanced cancers. Study-level background: Patient treatment consisted of intravenous ivuxolimab administration every 2 weeks at 0.01 to 10 mg/kg. The study reported partial responses in three patients: one hepatocellular carcinoma, two cutaneous melanoma. Overall study findings and caveats: People who partly responded at 0.1-3.0 mg/kg had some of the least clonal expansion seen. Antigen targets of the expanded peripheral T cells went undetermined.

Clones were sequenced by immunoSEQ multiplex PCR, and TCRdb holds only the in-frame ones, with some missing. The sample has 60,000 to 80,000 clones, 86% seen once; the top ten hold approximately 8%. Concerning this clone itself: Its target is not known.

This CDR3 comprises 15 residues. Germline V gene sequence: CDR1 SGHTA, CDR2 FQGNSA. Losses at the gene ends were 1 base for V and 10 bases for J; bases not matched to a gene: 6. The source is an adult with an advanced solid tumor such as melanoma, head and neck, liver or kidney cancer. This sequence joins TRBV7-2 and TRBJ1-6; TRBD1 matches 8 bases. The starting material was CD4+ or CD8+ T cells sorted from blood, obtained in a trial of the OX40 agonist ivuxolimab. The DNA for the CDR3 is TGTGCCAGCAGCTTAGATCGGGCAGGGGGCTCACCCCTCCACTTT. Residues: CASSLDRAGGSPLHF.